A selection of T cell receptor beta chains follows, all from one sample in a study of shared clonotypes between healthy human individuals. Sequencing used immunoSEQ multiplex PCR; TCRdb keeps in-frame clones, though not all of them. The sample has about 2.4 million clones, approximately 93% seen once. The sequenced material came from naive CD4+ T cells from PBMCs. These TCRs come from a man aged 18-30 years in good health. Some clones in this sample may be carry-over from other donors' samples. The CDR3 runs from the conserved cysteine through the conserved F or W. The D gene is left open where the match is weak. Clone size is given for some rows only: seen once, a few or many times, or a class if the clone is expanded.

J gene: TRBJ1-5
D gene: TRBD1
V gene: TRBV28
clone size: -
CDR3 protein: CASSLIAGGNNQPQHF
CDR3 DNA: TGTGCCAGCAGTTTAATAGCAGGGGGCAACAATCAGCCCCAGCATTTT

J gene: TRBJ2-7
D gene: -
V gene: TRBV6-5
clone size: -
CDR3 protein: CASSWGYEQYF
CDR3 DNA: TGTGCCAGCAGTTGGGGCTACGAGCAGTACTTC

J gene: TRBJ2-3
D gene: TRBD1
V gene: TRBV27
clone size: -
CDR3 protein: CASSLRDRGWGGTTDTQYF
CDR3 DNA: TGTGCCAGCAGTCTCCGGGACAGGGGCTGGGGGGGCACCACAGATACGCAGTATTTT

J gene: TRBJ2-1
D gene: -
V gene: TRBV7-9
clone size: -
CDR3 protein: CASSLAKSGNEQFF
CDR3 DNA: TGTGCCAGCAGCTTAGCTAAAAGCGGGAATGAGCAGTTCTTC

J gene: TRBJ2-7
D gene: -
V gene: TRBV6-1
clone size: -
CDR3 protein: CASSEPGPYEQYF
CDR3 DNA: TGTGCCAGCAGTGAACCAGGGCCCTACGAGCAGTACTTC

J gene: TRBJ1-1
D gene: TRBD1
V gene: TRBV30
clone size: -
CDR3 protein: CAWSGPTGGGHTEAFF
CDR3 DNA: TGTGCCTGGAGTGGCCCCACAGGGGGCGGTCACACTGAAGCTTTCTTT

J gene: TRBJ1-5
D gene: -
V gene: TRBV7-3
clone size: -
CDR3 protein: CASSATAAAADEPQHF
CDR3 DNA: TGTGCCAGCAGCGCCACGGCGGCGGCAGCGGACGAGCCCCAGCATTTT

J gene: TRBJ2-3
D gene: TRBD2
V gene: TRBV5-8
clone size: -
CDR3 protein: CASSLSLTSGSTDTQYF
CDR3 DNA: TGTGCCAGCAGCTTATCGCTTACTAGCGGAAGCACAGATACGCAGTATTTT

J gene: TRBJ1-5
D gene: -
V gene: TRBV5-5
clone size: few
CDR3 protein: CASSPQQGLQPQHF
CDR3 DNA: TGTGCCAGCAGCCCACAGCAGGGGCTCCAGCCCCAGCATTTT

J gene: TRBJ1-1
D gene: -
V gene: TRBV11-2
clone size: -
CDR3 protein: CASSYRAGSMNTEAFF
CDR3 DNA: TGTGCCAGCAGCTATAGGGCAGGAAGCATGAACACTGAAGCTTTCTTT

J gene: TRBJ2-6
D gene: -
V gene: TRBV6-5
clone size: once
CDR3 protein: CASSYGTAGANVLTF
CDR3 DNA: TGTGCCAGCAGTTACGGGACGGCTGGGGCCAACGTCCTGACTTTC

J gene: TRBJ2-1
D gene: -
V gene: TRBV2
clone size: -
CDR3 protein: CASSPVGTAGNEQFF
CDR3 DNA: TGTGCCAGCAGTCCCGTAGGGACGGCGGGAAATGAGCAGTTCTTC

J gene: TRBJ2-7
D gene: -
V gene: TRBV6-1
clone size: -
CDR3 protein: CASSAPSFRSSYEQYF
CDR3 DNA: TGTGCCAGCAGTGCCCCATCCTTTCGGTCCTCCTACGAGCAGTACTTC

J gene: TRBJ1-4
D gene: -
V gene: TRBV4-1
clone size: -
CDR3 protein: CASSQESGLANEKLFF
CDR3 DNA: TGCGCCAGCAGCCAAGAATCGGGGTTGGCTAATGAAAAACTGTTTTTT

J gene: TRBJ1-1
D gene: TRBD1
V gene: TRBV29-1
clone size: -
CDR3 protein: CSSTRGGQGTNTEAFF
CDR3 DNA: TGCAGCTCCACCCGAGGGGGACAGGGGACGAACACTGAAGCTTTCTTT

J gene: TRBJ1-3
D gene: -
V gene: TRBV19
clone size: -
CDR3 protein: CASSTLPGVGNTIYF
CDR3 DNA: TGTGCCAGTAGTACTCTACCAGGGGTCGGAAACACCATATATTTT

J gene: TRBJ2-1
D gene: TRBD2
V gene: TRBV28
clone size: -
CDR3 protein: CASSRLAGGVDEQFF
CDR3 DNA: TGTGCCAGCAGCCGACTAGCGGGAGGCGTAGATGAGCAGTTCTTC

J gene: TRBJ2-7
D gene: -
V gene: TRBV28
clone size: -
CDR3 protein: CASSSQVHEQYF
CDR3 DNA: TGTGCCAGCAGTTCGCAGGTCCACGAGCAGTACTTC

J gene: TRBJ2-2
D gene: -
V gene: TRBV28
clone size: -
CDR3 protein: CASSLATGELFF
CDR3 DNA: TGTGCCAGCAGTTTAGCGACCGGGGAGCTGTTTTTT

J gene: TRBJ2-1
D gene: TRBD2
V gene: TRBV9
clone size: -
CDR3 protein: CASSLTGGSYNEQFF
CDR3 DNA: TGTGCCAGCAGCCTTACGGGAGGGAGCTACAATGAGCAGTTCTTC

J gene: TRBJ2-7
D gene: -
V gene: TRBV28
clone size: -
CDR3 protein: CASSSGDNSYEQYF
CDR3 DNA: TGTGCCAGCAGTTCGGGGGACAACTCCTACGAGCAGTACTTC

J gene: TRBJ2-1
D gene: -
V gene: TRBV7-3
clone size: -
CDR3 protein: CASSPRVSGRVNEQFF
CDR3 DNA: TGTGCCAGCAGCCCCCGGGTCAGCGGGCGCGTTAATGAGCAGTTCTTC

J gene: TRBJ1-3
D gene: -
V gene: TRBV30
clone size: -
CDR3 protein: CAWSYTGFGNTIYF
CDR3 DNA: TGTGCCTGGAGTTATACGGGATTTGGAAACACCATATATTTT

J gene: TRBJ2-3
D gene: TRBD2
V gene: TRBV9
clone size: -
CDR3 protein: CASSVDPSGSGDTQYF
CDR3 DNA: TGTGCCAGCAGCGTAGATCCTAGCGGGAGTGGGGATACGCAGTATTTT

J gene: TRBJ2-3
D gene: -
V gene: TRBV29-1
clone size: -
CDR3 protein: CSTRSGTDTQYF
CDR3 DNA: TGCAGCACGAGGAGCGGCACAGATACGCAGTATTTT

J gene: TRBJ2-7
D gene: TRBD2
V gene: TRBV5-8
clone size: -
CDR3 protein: CASTTPGGGGEQYF
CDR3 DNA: TGTGCCAGCACCACCCCCGGGGGGGGTGGCGAGCAGTACTTC

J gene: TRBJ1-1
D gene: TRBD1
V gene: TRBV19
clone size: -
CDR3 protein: CASTETGGTEAFF
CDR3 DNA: TGTGCCAGTACTGAAACAGGGGGCACTGAAGCTTTCTTT

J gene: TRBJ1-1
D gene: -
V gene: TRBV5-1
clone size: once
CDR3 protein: CASSLVGVLNTEAFF
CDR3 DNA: TGCGCCAGCAGCTTGGTGGGGGTTTTGAACACTGAAGCTTTCTTT

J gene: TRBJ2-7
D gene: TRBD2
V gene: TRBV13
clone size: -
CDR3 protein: CASSSGLAGVEQYF
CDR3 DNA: TGTGCCAGCAGCTCGGGACTAGCGGGAGTAGAGCAGTACTTC

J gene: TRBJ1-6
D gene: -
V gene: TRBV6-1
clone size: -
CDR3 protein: CASSEVGGIGSPLHF
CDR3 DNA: TGTGCCAGCAGTGAAGTCGGAGGGATCGGATCACCCCTCCACTTT

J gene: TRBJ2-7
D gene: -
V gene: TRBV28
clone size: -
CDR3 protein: CASRQSSYEQYF
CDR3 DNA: TGTGCCAGCAGACAGAGCTCCTACGAGCAGTACTTC

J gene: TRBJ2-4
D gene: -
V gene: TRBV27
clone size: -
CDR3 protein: CASRPGSLVGAKNIQYF
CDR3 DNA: TGTGCCAGCAGACCGGGGAGTCTAGTGGGAGCCAAAAACATTCAGTACTTC

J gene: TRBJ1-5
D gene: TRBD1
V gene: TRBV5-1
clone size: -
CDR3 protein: CASSGGTGDQPQHF
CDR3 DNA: TGCGCCAGCAGCGGCGGGACAGGGGATCAGCCCCAGCATTTT

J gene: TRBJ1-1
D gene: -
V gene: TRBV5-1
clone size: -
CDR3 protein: CASSSSPGGSTEAFF
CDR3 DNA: TGCGCCAGCAGCTCCTCCCCGGGGGGAAGCACTGAAGCTTTCTTT

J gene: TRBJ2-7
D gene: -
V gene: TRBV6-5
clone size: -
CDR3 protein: CASSYGGATYEQYF
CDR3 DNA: TGTGCCAGCAGTTACGGGGGGGCGACGTACGAGCAGTACTTC

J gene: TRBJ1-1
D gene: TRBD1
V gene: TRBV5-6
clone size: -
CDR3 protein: CASSDSGTGVNTEAFF
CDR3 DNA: TGTGCCAGCAGCGATTCTGGGACAGGAGTGAACACTGAAGCTTTCTTT

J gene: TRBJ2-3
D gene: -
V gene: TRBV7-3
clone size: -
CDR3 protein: CASSPKGGADTQYF
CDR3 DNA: TGTGCCAGCAGCCCTAAGGGGGGCGCAGATACGCAGTATTTT

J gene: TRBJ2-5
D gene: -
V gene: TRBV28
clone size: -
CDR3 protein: CASSLRSRSATQYF
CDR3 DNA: TGTGCCAGCAGTTTACGGTCTAGGAGCGCGACCCAGTACTTC

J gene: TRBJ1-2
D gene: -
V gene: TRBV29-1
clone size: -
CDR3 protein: CSVEGSPYGYTF
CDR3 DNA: TGCAGCGTTGAGGGCAGCCCTTATGGCTACACCTTC